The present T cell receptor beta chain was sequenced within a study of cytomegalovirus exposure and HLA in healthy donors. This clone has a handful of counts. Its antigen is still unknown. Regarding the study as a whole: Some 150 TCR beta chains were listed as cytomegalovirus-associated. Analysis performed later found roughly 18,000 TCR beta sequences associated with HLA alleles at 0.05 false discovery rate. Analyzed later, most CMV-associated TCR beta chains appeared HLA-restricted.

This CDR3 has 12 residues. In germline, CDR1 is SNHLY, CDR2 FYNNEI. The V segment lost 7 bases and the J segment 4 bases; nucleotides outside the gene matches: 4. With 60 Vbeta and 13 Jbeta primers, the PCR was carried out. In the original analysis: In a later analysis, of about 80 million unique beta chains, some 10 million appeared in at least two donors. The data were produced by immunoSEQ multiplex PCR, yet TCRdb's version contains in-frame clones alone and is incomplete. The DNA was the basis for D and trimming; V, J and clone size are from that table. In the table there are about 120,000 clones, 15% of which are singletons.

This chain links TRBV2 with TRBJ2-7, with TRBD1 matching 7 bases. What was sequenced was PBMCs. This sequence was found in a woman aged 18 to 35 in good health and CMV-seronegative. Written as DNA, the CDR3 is TGTGCCAGCATGGGACAGAGATACGAGCAGTACTTC. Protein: CASMGQRYEQYF. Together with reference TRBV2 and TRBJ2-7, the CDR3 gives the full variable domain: EPEVTQTPSHQVTQMGQEVILRCVPISNHLYFYWYRQILGQKVEFLVSFYNNEISEKSEIFDDQFSVERPDGSNFTLKIRSTKLEDSAMYFCASMGQRYEQYFGPGTRLTVT.